This is a list of T cell receptor beta chains from one sample in a study of T-cell memory formation after mild COVID-19. TCRdb used MiXCR to reprocess the 5' RACE reads, holding one entry per CDR3 protein. The data hold around 200,000 distinct CDR3 sequences, with over 20% observed a single time. Sequenced material: PBMCs or a T cell subset sorted from them (not recorded which). The receptors come from an adult woman who had mild COVID-19 (a few samples of this study predate the infection). Cell type and time point are not known. Both conserved end residues are part of each CDR3. The order of the fields is CDR3 DNA, CDR3 protein, J gene, D gene, clone size, V gene. The D gene is left open where the match is weak. Size tells how often a clone was seen (once, few, many) or the class of an expanded clone, and some rows leave it out.

TGCGCCAGCAGCCAAGAGGTCTGGGGGGCCTACGAGCAGTACTTC,CASSQEVWGAYEQYF,TRBJ2-7,-,-,TRBV4-1
TGTGCCAGCAGAAATACAGGGTCCCAAGATACGCAGTATTTT,CASRNTGSQDTQYF,TRBJ2-3,-,-,TRBV12-3/TRBV12-4
TGTGCCAGCAGCTTAGGAGGCCTTTCCGGCTACACCTTC,CASSLGGLSGYTF,TRBJ1-2,-,-,TRBV7-8
TGTGCCAGCAGCCCTACTACGAATACGCAGTATTTT,CASSPTTNTQYF,TRBJ2-3,-,-,TRBV7-9
TGTGCCAGCAGCAGAGGGGGCCTGGGAGAGACCCAGTACTTC,CASSRGGLGETQYF,TRBJ2-5,TRBD1,-,TRBV7-8
TGTGCCAGCAGTTTCCTTTTGGATGAGCAGTTCTTC,CASSFLLDEQFF,TRBJ2-1,-,-,TRBV6-6
TGTGCCAGTAAGAGGGCTAGCGGGGGCTACAATGAGCAGTTCTTC,CASKRASGGYNEQFF,TRBJ2-1,TRBD2,-,TRBV19
TGTGCCAGCAGTTTTCTGGGATCGCAGTATTTT,CASSFLGSQYF,TRBJ2-3,-,-,TRBV12-3/TRBV12-4
TGTGCCTGGACTACAGGGGACGGGGACACTGAAGCTTTCTTT,CAWTTGDGDTEAFF,TRBJ1-1,TRBD1,-,TRBV30
TGTGCCAGCAGTATTGCCGGGACTAGCTTCTACGAGCAGTACTTC,CASSIAGTSFYEQYF,TRBJ2-7,TRBD2,few,TRBV27
TGTGCCAGCAGCCTACTAGCGGGATCCCCCACAGATACGCAGTATTTT,CASSLLAGSPTDTQYF,TRBJ2-3,TRBD2,-,TRBV7-3
TGTGCCTGGACCCTGGGAGGGGCTAAAGGGATCGTCTACGAGCAGTACTTC,CAWTLGGAKGIVYEQYF,TRBJ2-7,TRBD2,few,TRBV30
TGCAGTGCCTCCCCAGGGTATAATGAAAAACTGTTTTTT,CSASPGYNEKLFF,TRBJ1-4,-,few,TRBV20-1
TGCAGTGCTAGAGGACGTATGGAGGGCCCCCACGAGCAGTACTTC,CSARGRMEGPHEQYF,TRBJ2-7,-,-,TRBV20-1
TGCAGCGTTGATCCTGGGATGACTTGGCAAGAGACCCAGTACTTC,CSVDPGMTWQETQYF,TRBJ2-5,-,-,TRBV29-1
TGTGCCAGCAGCTTAGTTTTAGCAGGCCTGTCCTATGGCTACACCTTC,CASSLVLAGLSYGYTF,TRBJ1-2,-,few,TRBV7-9
TGTGCCAGCAGCTTGGAGTTGGCGGGAAGGACCTACAATGAGCAGTTCTTC,CASSLELAGRTYNEQFF,TRBJ2-1,-,few,TRBV11-2
TGCGCCAGCAGCCAAGAGGGACGACAGTTAGAAAAACTGTTTTTT,CASSQEGRQLEKLFF,TRBJ1-4,-,-,TRBV4-1
TGCGCCAGCAGCCAAGCGACATCTCCTTCTCTCACAGATACGCAGTATTTT,CASSQATSPSLTDTQYF,TRBJ2-3,-,-,TRBV4-3
TGCGCCAGCAGCGCGGGACAGGGAACTGGAAACACCATATATTTT,CASSAGQGTGNTIYF,TRBJ1-3,TRBD1,-,TRBV5-1
TGCGCCAGCAGGGATGGGACAGGGGGCGGTTCACCCCTCCACTTT,CASRDGTGGGSPLHF,TRBJ1-6,TRBD1,-,TRBV5-1
TGCAGTGCTATAATTCCCGGGGACGGCAACGAGCAGTACTTC,CSAIIPGDGNEQYF,TRBJ2-7,-,-,TRBV20-1
TGTGCCAGCAGTGCTACTAGCGATGCGAACACCGGGGAGCTGTTTTTT,CASSATSDANTGELFF,TRBJ2-2,TRBD2,-,TRBV6-4
TGTGCCACCAGTGTTCCCTCACAGGAGAGCTCCTACGAGCAGTACTTC,CATSVPSQESSYEQYF,TRBJ2-7,-,-,TRBV24-1
TGTGCCAGCAGCCACTCCCCCACGCGGAGCACAGATACGCAGTATTTT,CASSHSPTRSTDTQYF,TRBJ2-3,-,few,TRBV9
TGCGCCAGCAGCATCCGGGACAAGGCTTACGAGCAGTACTTC,CASSIRDKAYEQYF,TRBJ2-7,-,-,TRBV5-1
TGTGCCAGCAGCTCCTTCGGACTAGCGGAACTCCGGGCCAATGAGCAGTTCTTC,CASSSFGLAELRANEQFF,TRBJ2-1,TRBD2,few,TRBV7-8
TGCGCCAGCAGCGGGCAGGGGGCTGGAAATGAGCAGTTCTTC,CASSGQGAGNEQFF,TRBJ2-1,TRBD1,-,TRBV5-1
TGCAGCGTTGAGCCTCCATCCTACAATGAGCAGTTCTTC,CSVEPPSYNEQFF,TRBJ2-1,-,-,TRBV29-1
TGCGCCAGCAGCTTTGTAGGGGGCAATGAGCAGTTCTTC,CASSFVGGNEQFF,TRBJ2-1,-,few,TRBV5-1
TGTGCCAGCAGCCAAGACTTTAGCGGGGCGTCTTACAATGAGCAGTTCTTC,CASSQDFSGASYNEQFF,TRBJ2-1,TRBD2,few,TRBV3-1
TGTGCCAGCAGCCAGGGACTAGCGGGACTCACAGATACGCAGTATTTT,CASSQGLAGLTDTQYF,TRBJ2-3,TRBD2,-,TRBV7-9
TGTGCCAGCAGTTTTTTCCCAGAGCGGGAAACTAGCACAGATACGCAGTATTTT,CASSFFPERETSTDTQYF,TRBJ2-3,TRBD2,-,TRBV6-2/TRBV6-3
TGTGCCAGCAGCTTTGGCGGGGATGAAAAACTGTTTTTT,CASSFGGDEKLFF,TRBJ1-4,-,few,TRBV11-2
TGTGCCAGCAGCTTGGACGGCTCACCATATGGCTACACCTTC,CASSLDGSPYGYTF,TRBJ1-2,-,-,TRBV5-5
TGTGCCAGCAGCTTAGTTTCACAGGTCACCGGGGAGCTGTTTTTT,CASSLVSQVTGELFF,TRBJ2-2,-,few,TRBV7-9
TGCGCCAGCAGCCAAGATCAACTAGCGGCCACCACAGATACGCAGTATTTT,CASSQDQLAATTDTQYF,TRBJ2-3,TRBD2,-,TRBV4-1
TGTGCCAGCAGTCGACCGGGACGCGCAGATACGCAGTATTTT,CASSRPGRADTQYF,TRBJ2-3,-,-,TRBV12-3/TRBV12-4
TGCGCCAGCAGTCAATCGATGAGGACGGGTTATAGCAATCAGCCCCAGCATTTT,CASSQSMRTGYSNQPQHF,TRBJ1-5,-,-,TRBV23-1
TGTGCCAGCAGTTACTCGGCAGTGAGCTCCTACAATGAGCAGTTCTTC,CASSYSAVSSYNEQFF,TRBJ2-1,-,-,TRBV6-2/TRBV6-3
TGTGCCAGCACCCAGGGGTTGTCCTACGAGCAGTACTTC,CASTQGLSYEQYF,TRBJ2-7,-,-,TRBV12-3/TRBV12-4
TGTGCCACCAGTGATAATTGGCAGCGGCAGTTCTTC,CATSDNWQRQFF,TRBJ2-1,-,few,TRBV24-1
TGTGCCAGCAGTCATTTCGAGACAGCAACTAATGAAAAACTGTTTTTT,CASSHFETATNEKLFF,TRBJ1-4,-,few,TRBV6-5
TGTGCCAGCAGCGTAGCCCCCCTCGTTTATAGCGGGAGCGATCACAATGAGCAGTTCTTC,CASSVAPLVYSGSDHNEQFF,TRBJ2-1,TRBD2,-,TRBV9
TGCAGTGCTAGAGGGACGGAAGACAATGAGCAGTTCTTC,CSARGTEDNEQFF,TRBJ2-1,-,-,TRBV20-1
TGTGCCAGCTCACCTTCCGGGGTTCCCTACGAGCAGTACTTC,CASSPSGVPYEQYF,TRBJ2-7,-,few,TRBV18
TGTGCCATCAGTAGACAGGGGCTAAGGGATGAAGGGACCCAGTACTTC,CAISRQGLRDEGTQYF,TRBJ2-5,TRBD1,-,TRBV10-3
TGTGCCAGCAGCTTCGCCCCGGGACAGGGTTTATGGGAGACCCAGTACTTC,CASSFAPGQGLWETQYF,TRBJ2-5,TRBD1,few,TRBV7-2
TGTGCCAGCAGCCAAGATCGAGCCACCGGGAACCCTAATGAAAAACTGTTTTTT,CASSQDRATGNPNEKLFF,TRBJ1-4,-,-,TRBV3-1
TGCGCCAGCAGCCGATGGGCAGGGCCCTACGAGCAGTACTTC,CASSRWAGPYEQYF,TRBJ2-7,-,few,TRBV4-1
TGTGCCAGCAGCCGCCCGGGACAGATCTTAACAGATACGCAGTATTTT,CASSRPGQILTDTQYF,TRBJ2-3,TRBD1,-,TRBV3-1
TGTGCCAGTAGTATAGCTCACGGGGGAAAGGATGGCTACACCTTC,CASSIAHGGKDGYTF,TRBJ1-2,-,few,TRBV19
TGTGCCACCAGCATCCGGGGACAGGAGTCCTACGAGCAGTACTTC,CATSIRGQESYEQYF,TRBJ2-7,TRBD1,-,TRBV15
TGTGCCAGCAGCTTAGCCGAGTACCTGAACACTGAAGCTTTCTTT,CASSLAEYLNTEAFF,TRBJ1-1,-,-,TRBV7-6
TGTGCCAGCAGCTTAGCTGGCGGGGTGGACAATGAGCAGTTCTTC,CASSLAGGVDNEQFF,TRBJ2-1,-,-,TRBV7-6